Listed below are T cell receptor beta chains from one sample, sequenced in a study of blood T cell repertoires in COVID-19. The table came from immunoSEQ multiplex PCR; TCRdb's copy has only in-frame clones and leaves some out. This table holds approximately 100,000 clones, roughly 80% found once. Input material: peripheral blood. All receptors derive from an older woman with acute or convalescent COVID-19. The CDR3 runs from the conserved cysteine through the conserved F or W. The D gene is left open where the match is weak. Rows may omit the clone size; those that give it use once, few, many or a size class.

J: TRBJ1-3; size: -; D: -; V: TRBV28; DNA: TGTGCCAGCAGCGCCGGGGGGAGCCGGCTCTCTGGAAACACCATATATTTT; CDR3: CASSAGGSRLSGNTIYF
J: TRBJ2-5; size: -; D: TRBD2; V: TRBV7-8; DNA: TGTGCCAGCAGCTCCCTAGCGGGGGGGCCCGGGGGGACCCAGTACTTC; CDR3: CASSSLAGGPGGTQYF
J: TRBJ1-2; size: -; D: -; V: TRBV29-1; DNA: TGCAGCGTTGGGCAGGCGATGAACTATGGCTACACCTTC; CDR3: CSVGQAMNYGYTF
J: TRBJ1-4; size: -; D: -; V: TRBV10-2; DNA: TGCGCCAGCAGTGATCCCCCCCGGTTGGTAAATGAAAAACTGTTTTTT; CDR3: CASSDPPRLVNEKLFF
J: TRBJ1-1; size: -; D: -; V: TRBV4-1; DNA: TGCGCCAGCAGCCCCGAGACCCTAGCTGAGGCTGAAGCTTTCTTT; CDR3: CASSPETLAEAEAFF
J: TRBJ1-5; size: few; D: TRBD1; V: TRBV19; DNA: TGTGCCAGTAGTATGGGGACAGTAGGTGATCAGCCCCAGCATTTT; CDR3: CASSMGTVGDQPQHF
J: TRBJ2-3; size: -; D: -; V: TRBV12-5; DNA: TGTGCTAGTGGTTTGTTAACACGCACAGATACGCAGTATTTT; CDR3: CASGLLTRTDTQYF
J: TRBJ2-1; size: -; D: -; V: TRBV25-1; DNA: TGTGCCAGCAGCCTAGCCGGGAGTGAGCAGTTCTTC; CDR3: CASSLAGSEQFF
J: TRBJ2-7; size: few; D: -; V: TRBV10-1; DNA: TGCGCCAGGCTCCCTCCCGGTCGACTGTACGAGCAGTACTTC; CDR3: CARLPPGRLYEQYF
J: TRBJ1-1; size: -; D: -; V: TRBV4-3; DNA: TGCGCCAGCAGCCAAGATAAACGGACTGAAGCTTTCTTT; CDR3: CASSQDKRTEAFF
J: TRBJ1-6; size: -; D: -; V: TRBV6-2/TRBV6-3; DNA: TGTGCCAGCAGTTTTCGGGGATATAATTCACCCCTCCACTTT; CDR3: CASSFRGYNSPLHF
J: TRBJ2-5; size: -; D: TRBD1; V: TRBV12-5; DNA: TGTGCTAGTGGTTTGGCGACAGGTCAGGGGGCCCAGTACTTC; CDR3: CASGLATGQGAQYF
J: TRBJ2-2; size: -; D: -; V: TRBV7-6; DNA: TGTGCCAGCAGCCCCCAGGGGACGAACACCGGGGAGCTGTTTTTT; CDR3: CASSPQGTNTGELFF
J: TRBJ1-1; size: -; D: -; V: TRBV10-1; DNA: TGCGCCAGCAGTGAGGAGGGCGGGAGCACTGAAGCTTTCTTT; CDR3: CASSEEGGSTEAFF
J: TRBJ2-2; size: -; D: TRBD2; V: TRBV4-1; DNA: TGCGCCAGCAGGGACCTCAAGCGGGGGAACACCGGGGAGCTGTTTTTT; CDR3: CASRDLKRGNTGELFF
J: TRBJ1-5; size: -; D: -; V: TRBV5-5; DNA: TGTGCCAGCAGTTGGGGACATGGGAGCAATCAGCCCCAGCATTTT; CDR3: CASSWGHGSNQPQHF
J: TRBJ2-7; size: once; D: -; V: TRBV3-1/TRBV3-2; DNA: TGTGCCAGCAGCCAAGATCGGGACATTCTTTCCTACGAGCAGTACTTC; CDR3: CASSQDRDILSYEQYF
J: TRBJ1-2; size: once; D: -; V: TRBV5-1; DNA: TGCGCCAGCAGCTTGATAGGGGCTGGGGGAGGAGGCTATGGCTACACCTTC; CDR3: CASSLIGAGGGGYGYTF
J: TRBJ1-3; size: -; D: -; V: TRBV4-2; DNA: TGTGCCAGCAGCCAAGAAGGGGATTCAGCTGGAAACACCATATATTTT; CDR3: CASSQEGDSAGNTIYF
J: TRBJ2-5; size: -; D: -; V: TRBV7-7; DNA: TGTGCCAGCAGCCCCGGGCCGGGAAACCAAGAGACCCAGTACTTC; CDR3: CASSPGPGNQETQYF
J: TRBJ2-3; size: -; D: TRBD1; V: TRBV28; DNA: TGTGCCAGCAGAAAAATCACCCTCCGGGACAGGGTTACAGATACGCAGTATTTT; CDR3: CASRKITLRDRVTDTQYF